This TCR beta chain was sequenced during a study of CD8 T cells in ankylosing spondylitis. On this clonotype: Its antigen remains unidentified. The junction and the germline gene differ at one end; a read error may be behind it.

Quantitative barcoded 5'-RACE was used to prepare TCR beta libraries. TCRdb re-analysed the 5' RACE reads in MiXCR, keeping a single row per CDR3 protein. Of about 210,000 distinct CDR3 sequences in the sample, 8% to 9% were seen once. Study-wide results and limits: Reports say disease-linked clones showed up significantly more in matched ankylosing spondylitis synovial fluid. What appeared characteristic of ankylosing spondylitis blood was a TCR beta motif of about eight highly homologous variants. Disease-linked clones bore a CD8+ phenotype, appearing relatively rarely in peripheral blood.

This CDR3 is built from 18 residues. Germline V gene lookup returns CDR1 SNHLY and CDR2 FYNNEI. V and J are TRBV2 and TRBJ2-1; D is possibly TRBD2 (5 bases). The sequence was obtained from a female donor with ankylosing spondylitis or in good health (not recorded which). The sequenced sample consisted of blood, either unsorted or a sorted T cell fraction (not recorded which). The CDR3 loop reads CACSPPLDGLTLYNEQFF. The CDR3 DNA reads as TGTGCCTGCAGTCCACCCCTGGACGGACTGACACTCTACAATGAGCAGTTCTTC.